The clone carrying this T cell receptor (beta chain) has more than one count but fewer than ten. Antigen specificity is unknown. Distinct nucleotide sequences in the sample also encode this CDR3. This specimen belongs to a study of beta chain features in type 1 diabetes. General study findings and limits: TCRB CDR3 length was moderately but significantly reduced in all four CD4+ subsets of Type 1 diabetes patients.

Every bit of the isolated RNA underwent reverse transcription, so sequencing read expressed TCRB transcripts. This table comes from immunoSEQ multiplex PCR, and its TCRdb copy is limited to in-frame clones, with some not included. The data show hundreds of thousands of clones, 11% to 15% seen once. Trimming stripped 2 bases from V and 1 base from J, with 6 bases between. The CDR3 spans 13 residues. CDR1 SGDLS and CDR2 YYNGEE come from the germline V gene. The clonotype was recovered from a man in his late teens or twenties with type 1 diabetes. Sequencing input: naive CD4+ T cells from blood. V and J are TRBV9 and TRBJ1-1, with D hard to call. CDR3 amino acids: CASSVERNTEAFF. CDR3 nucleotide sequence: TGTGCCAGCAGCGTTGAAAGGAACACTGAAGCTTTCTTT.